The clone carrying this TCR beta chain has a count of ten or more. The sample originates from a study of T cells in Graves' hyperthyroidism and ophthalmopathy. The CDR3 extends over 13 amino acids. Germline values: CDR1 KGHSH, CDR2 LQKENI. Trimming pared 3 bases from V and 7 bases from J, leaving 13 bases between. There were TCR beta CDR3 regions amplified from RNA transcripts. A first-round RT-PCR of the TCR CDR3 used the HTBI primer set. TCRdb reprocessed the multiplex PCR reads via MiXCR and lists one record per CDR3 protein. The sample has around 580,000 distinct CDR3 sequences; 46% are singletons.

The clonotype was recovered from a woman between 18 and 29 years old with Graves' hyperthyroidism. Specimen: peripheral blood or thyroid tissue (not recorded which). The chain combines TRBV18 with TRBJ2-7, with D tentatively TRBD2 (6 bases). The CDR3 reads CASSPGTAGEQYF. CDR3 nucleotides: TGTGCCAGCTCACCTGGGACCGCGGGGGAGCAGTACTTC. Drawing the rest from reference TRBV18 and TRBJ2-7, the complete variable domain is NAGVMQNPRHLVRRRGQEARLRCSPMKGHSHVYWYRQLPEEGLKFMVYLQKENIIDESGMPKERFSAEFPKEGPSILRIQQVVRGDSAAYFCASSPGTAGEQYFGPGTRLTVT.